The 20 T cell receptor beta chains presented below share a single source sample, sequenced in a study of long-term antiretroviral therapy in people with HIV. The authors ran the immunoSEQ assay, v3.0, at survey level. Produced via immunoSEQ multiplex PCR; TCRdb's table is partial and in-frame only. This sample has tens of thousands of clones, with 94% found just once. The input for sequencing was unsorted PBMCs, taken roughly 7.1 years after starting antiretroviral therapy. All receptors come from a man in his fifties with HIV.

V gene TRBV4-2 combines with J gene TRBJ2-7; possibly TRBD1 or TRBD2 for D (6 bases each). CDR1 is LGHNA and CDR2 is YNFKEQ in the germline V gene. This CDR3 spans 16 amino acids. The V end was cut by 5 bases, the J end by 2 bases, with 19 bases between. The CDR3 sequence: CASSVEEGGLTYEQYF. The CDR3 region has the DNA TGTGCCAGCAGCGTCGAAGAGGGGGGCCTAACCTACGAGCAGTACTTC.

The DNA of the CDR3 is TGTGCCAGCAGCCACAACGTTGACTTCATGAACACTGAAGCTTTCTTT. It translates to CASSHNVDFMNTEAFF. The chain couples TRBV2 to TRBJ1-1; D gene ambiguous. The CDR3 extends over 16 amino acids. Germline lookup yields CDR1 SNHLY and CDR2 FYNNEI. V was cut by 6 bases and J by 0 bases, with 17 bases left in between.

This clone was seen just once. This sequence joins TRBV9 and TRBJ2-1; 9 nucleotides match TRBD1. CDR1 is SGDLS, CDR2 YYNGEE, per germline. V was clipped by 3 bases and J by 4 bases; unmatched bases: 5. The CDR3 extends over 15 amino acids. The DNA for the CDR3 is TGTGCCAGCAGCGACCGGGACAGGGAATACAATGAGCAGTTCTTC. It encodes CASSDRDREYNEQFF.

This chain joins TRBV9 and TRBJ2-3; TRBD2 matches 14 bases. The V segment lost 3 bases and the J segment 1 base; nucleotides outside the gene matches: 1. The CDR3 is made up of 16 amino acids. Germline V CDR1 and CDR2: SGDLS, YYNGEE. The CDR3 DNA follows: TGTGCCAGCAGCGGGACTAGCGGGGGGCGCACAGATACGCAGTATTTT. Residues: CASSGTSGGRTDTQYF.

The V gene is TRBV14, the J gene TRBJ2-3, with D possibly being TRBD2 (6 bases). V lost 5 bases and J lost 4, with 10 bases in between. The CDR3 has 13 residues. Germline lookup yields CDR1 SGHDN and CDR2 FVKESK. The CDR3: CASSWDWADTQYF. The CDR3 nucleotides are TGTGCCAGCAGCTGGGACTGGGCAGATACGCAGTATTTT.

The gene calls are TRBV19 and TRBJ2-2; 10 bases fit TRBD1. V shed 3 bases, J shed 4 bases, and the junction held 5 bases outside the gene matches. This CDR3 is 16 amino acids long. Germline-derived CDR1 and CDR2 are LNHDA and SQIVND (reference sequence). Here the CDR3 reads CASSIFRDRGTGELFF. CDR3 sequence (DNA): TGTGCCAGTAGTATTTTCCGGGACAGGGGCACCGGGGAGCTGTTTTTT.

V usage is TRBV9 and J usage is TRBJ2-7; D tentatively reads TRBD1 or TRBD2 (5 bases each). The CDR3 runs 15 residues. The V gene lost 4 bases and the J gene lost 2 bases, with 16 bases spanning the gap. CDR1 is SGDLS, CDR2 YYNGEE, per germline. CDR3 in DNA: TGTGCCAGCAGCCCTGAGGGGACGACGGCCTACGAGCAGTACTTC. It is translated as CASSPEGTTAYEQYF.

The rearrangement uses TRBV28 and TRBJ1-2; maybe TRBD1 (5 bases). The germline V and J ends were trimmed by 5 bases and 7 bases, with 20 bases remaining between them. This CDR3 comprises 15 residues. Germline loops: CDR1 MDHEN, CDR2 SYDVKM. The DNA of the CDR3 is TGTGCCAGCAGTCCCTCTATTGGGGGGGGAATTGGCTACACCTTC. Translating it yields CASSPSIGGGIGYTF.

The rearrangement links TRBV28 to TRBJ1-5; possible D gene TRBD1, 5 bases. Germline lookup yields CDR1 MDHEN and CDR2 SYDVKM. Trimming removed 5 bases at V and 1 base at J, with 12 bases between. The CDR3 runs to 15 residues. CDR3 sequence (DNA): TGTGCCAGCAGTCTGGGCCGGGGGAGCAATCAGCCCCAGCATTTT. It specifies CASSLGRGSNQPQHF.

This chain links TRBV19 with TRBJ2-1, with unresolved D. Germline V gene sequence: CDR1 LNHDA, CDR2 SQIVND (reference sequence). The CDR3 has 12 residues. V lost 5 bases, J lost 4 bases, and 6 bases lay in between. CDR3 region: CASSASYNEQFF. The CDR3 coding sequence is TGTGCCAGTAGTGCCAGTTACAATGAGCAGTTCTTC.

The chain has TRBV6-5 and TRBJ1-6; D gene uncertain. V gave up 8 bases and J gave up 0 bases, with 11 bases separating them. CDR1 MNHEY and CDR2 SVGAGI come from the germline V gene. This CDR3 has 15 residues. The CDR3, as DNA: TGTGCCAGCCAGCACCTACCCTCCTATAATTCACCCCTCCACTTT. Protein product: CASQHLPSYNSPLHF.

This chain uses TRBV19 with TRBJ1-5; TRBD1 matches 9 bases. V lost 5 bases and J lost 7; bases outside the gene matches: 3. The CDR3 runs 13 residues. Germline V CDR1 and CDR2: LNHDA, SQIVND (reference sequence). CDR3 amino acids: CASSRTGEQPQHF. CDR3 coding DNA: TGTGCCAGTAGTCGGACAGGGGAACAGCCCCAGCATTTT.

The chain has TRBV5-1 and TRBJ1-1; the D is unclear. V lost 6 bases and J 1 base, leaving 13 bases between the germline ends. The CDR3 has 14 residues. Germline CDR1 and CDR2: SGHRS and YFSETQ. The DNA for the CDR3 is TGCGCCAGCACGCCCACGTTAGGGAACACTGAAGCTTTCTTT. Translation gives CASTPTLGNTEAFF.

The chain recombines TRBV19 with TRBJ1-5; D is ambiguous. CDR3 length equals 14 residues. Germline V gives CDR1 LNHDA, CDR2 SQIVND (reference sequence). V was cut by 3 bases and J by 4 bases, with 10 bases left in between. CDR3 protein: CASSIKKGNQPQHF. The DNA of the CDR3 is TGTGCCAGTAGTATTAAAAAGGGAAATCAGCCCCAGCATTTT.

The chain couples TRBV9 to TRBJ2-1; D might be TRBD1 or TRBD2, each matching 6 bases. The CDR3 covers 14 residues. V was pared by 0 bases and J by 7 bases, with 11 bases between. CDR1 and CDR2 (germline): SGDLS, YYNGEE. The CDR3 region has the DNA TGTGCCAGCAGCGTAGAATCGGGGGCGAATGAGCAGTTCTTC. The encoded protein is CASSVESGANEQFF.

The CDR3 sequence is CASSLGLGEAFF. The CDR3 region has the DNA TGTGCCAGCAGCTTAGGACTGGGGGAAGCTTTCTTT. V and J are TRBV7-9 and TRBJ1-1, with D hard to call. Germline V lookup: CDR1 SEHNR, CDR2 FQNEAQ (reference sequence). V lost 1 base, J lost 8 bases, and 8 bases lay in between. The CDR3 is made up of 12 amino acids.

This sequence joins TRBV13 and TRBJ2-7; the match to TRBD2 covers 8 bases. CDR1 is PRHDT, CDR2 FYEKMQ, per germline (reference sequence). The CDR3 spans 14 residues. With V trimmed by 5 bases and J by 2 bases, 5 bases remained unmatched. CDR3 residues: CASSTTSGTYEQYF. CDR3 sequence (DNA): TGTGCCAGCAGCACCACTAGCGGAACCTACGAGCAGTACTTC. Combining the CDR3 with reference TRBV13 and TRBJ2-7 gives the whole variable domain AAGVIQSPRHLIKEKRETATLKCYPIPRHDTVYWYQQGPGQDPQFLISFYEKMQSDKGSIPDRFSAQQFSDYHSELNMSSLELGDSALYFCASSTTSGTYEQYFGPGTRLTVT.

This clone was observed a few times. The CDR3 protein is CASSRDLNTEAFF. CDR3 nucleotides: TGTGCCAGCAGCCGGGACCTAAACACTGAAGCTTTCTTT. The chain joins TRBV2 to TRBJ1-1; D perhaps matches TRBD1 (5 bases). This CDR3 has 13 amino acids. Germline V lookup: CDR1 SNHLY, CDR2 FYNNEI. V shed 6 bases and J shed 2 bases, with 10 bases lying between them.

This chain connects TRBV19 to TRBJ1-2; 7 bases are shared with TRBD1. The CDR3 has 15 residues. V lost 0 bases and J lost 2; bases outside the gene matches: 3. CDR1 is LNHDA and CDR2 is SQIVND in the germline V gene (reference sequence). In DNA form, the CDR3 reads TGTGCCAGTAGTATAGATATACAGGGGAACTATGGCTACACCTTC. Amino acids: CASSIDIQGNYGYTF.

The J gene is TRBJ1-1, the V gene TRBV5-6, with D possibly being TRBD1 (5 bases). Trimming cost V 1 base and J 0 bases, with 22 bases left between them. The CDR3 covers 19 residues. Germline V gene data show CDR1 as SGHDT and CDR2 as YYEEEE. The DNA of the CDR3 is TGTGCCAGCAGCTTGACTATTCTAAGGGGAGTCAGCGTGAACACTGAAGCTTTCTTT. Its protein product is CASSLTILRGVSVNTEAFF.